The table lists the clone carrying this TCR beta chain with a few counts. As processed by the authors: From reference gene primer amplification, estimates of nucleated cell counts were derived. The method was immunoSEQ multiplex PCR; TCRdb's version includes in-frame clones alone and lacks a portion of them. The V and J calls and clone size were taken over from that table, and D and trimming were inferred from the DNA. The repertoire holds under 250,000 clones, about four fifths seen once, with approximately 3% in the top ten. These data are taken from a study of blood T cell repertoires in COVID-19. Study as a whole: The United States, Italy and Spain were the sources of the acute and convalescent COVID-19 samples.

This CDR3 comprises 13 residues. Per germline, CDR1 SGHRS and CDR2 YFSETQ. Trimming removed 0 bases from V and 9 bases from J, with 9 bases in between. The sequenced sample was peripheral blood. The J gene is TRBJ1-4, the V gene TRBV5-1; D gene uncertain. This receptor was obtained from a woman under 40 who had recovered from COVID-19. Written as DNA, the CDR3 is TGCGCCAGCAGCTTGGACAGCGGCCAAAAACTGTTTTTT. Translated: CASSLDSGQKLFF. The full variable domain, with the rest looked up from reference TRBV5-1 and TRBJ1-4, is KAGVTQTPRYLIKTRGQQVTLSCSPISGHRSVSWYQQTPGQGLQFLFEYFSETQRNKGNFPGRFSGRQFSNSRSEMNVSTLELGDSALYLCASSLDSGQKLFFGSGTQLSVL.